The 8 T cell receptor beta chains below all came from one sample that was sequenced in a study of blood T cell repertoires in COVID-19. Clones were read by immunoSEQ multiplex PCR, and TCRdb kept only the in-frame ones, dropping some. The sample lists about 150,000 clones; about 85% were seen once. Material for sequencing was peripheral blood. These TCRs come from a woman in her 70s with acute or convalescent COVID-19.

The chain carries TRBV19 and TRBJ1-5; D is undetermined. CDR1 LNHDA and CDR2 SQIVND come from the germline V gene (reference sequence). The ends were cut back, 2 bases at V and 0 bases at J, with 8 bases in the middle. The CDR3 contains 15 residues. The CDR3 nucleotides read TGTGCCAGTAGTATAAGCCCCAATAGCAATCAGCCCCAGCATTTT. Its protein product is CASSISPNSNQPQHF.

To note about this clone: The junction departs from the called germline gene at one end, perhaps through a read error. The chain joins TRBV7-7 to TRBJ2-3; possibly TRBD2 for D (6 bases). The germline gives CDR1 SSHAT, CDR2 FNYEAQ (reference sequence). This CDR3 is built from 15 residues. The CDR3 DNA reads as TGTGCTAGCAGCCTCGGGCGGGGCCTCACAGATACGCAGTATTTT. This gives the protein CASSLGRGLTDTQYF. Variable domain in full (rest from reference TRBV7-7 and TRBJ2-3): GAGVSQSPRYKVTKRGQDVTLRCDPISSHATLYWYQQALGQGPEFLTYFNYEAQPDKSGLPSDRFSAERPEGSISTLTIQRTEQRDSAMYRCASSLGRGLTDTQYFGPGTRLTVL.

This clone was counted once. This sequence joins TRBV27 and TRBJ1-2; the match to TRBD1 covers 7 bases. The CDR3 consists of 13 residues. V gave up 5 bases and J gave up 7 bases; unmatched junction bases: 7. CDR1 and CDR2 from the germline V gene are MNHEY and SMNVEV (reference sequence). Here the CDR3 DNA reads TGTGCCAGCAGTGTAACAGACAGGGCTGGCTACACCTTC. Amino acids: CASSVTDRAGYTF.

The chain is built from TRBV7-2 and TRBJ1-5, with 9 bases aligning to TRBD1. Germline V CDR1 and CDR2: SGHTA, FQGNSA. The CDR3 totals 15 residues. V trimming: 1 base; J trimming: 4 bases; junction bases outside the gene matches: 2. In nucleotides, the CDR3 is TGTGCCAGCAGCTTAGTGGGACAGGGTAATCAGCCCCAGCATTTT. This gives the protein CASSLVGQGNQPQHF.

The chain employs TRBV7-9 and TRBJ1-2; TRBD1 might be the D (6 bases). The CDR3 is 16 amino acids. Trimming shortened V by 1 base and J by 7 bases, and 19 bases separated the two germline ends. Germline V gives CDR1 SEHNR, CDR2 FQNEAQ (reference sequence). The CDR3 region has the DNA TGTGCCAGCAGCTTAGAGGCCGGGGGGCATAGGCGTGGCTACACCTTC. This encodes CASSLEAGGHRRGYTF.

This clone showed up just a few times. The CDR3 loop reads CASSQDSRAGNEQYF. CDR3 nucleotides: TGCGCCAGCAGCCAAGATTCCAGGGCGGGGAACGAGCAGTACTTC. The rearrangement joins TRBV4-1 to TRBJ2-7; TRBD2 might be the D (6 bases). This CDR3 region has 15 residues. Germline V lookup: CDR1 MGHRA, CDR2 YSYEKL. V lost 0 bases and J lost 5, with 14 bases in between.

This clone was recorded only once. The V gene is TRBV7-9, the J gene TRBJ2-7; possibly TRBD2 for D (7 bases). The CDR3 is 16 amino acids. The germline V gene encodes CDR1 SEHNR and CDR2 FQNEAQ (reference sequence). V dropped 2 bases and J dropped 0 bases, with 14 bases sitting between them. The CDR3, as DNA: TGTGCCAGCAGCTTAATGGGGGGGCGCAACTCCTACGAGCAGTACTTC. This translates into CASSLMGGRNSYEQYF.

The rearrangement joins TRBV7-2 to TRBJ1-2; D call uncertain. This CDR3 has 13 residues. In germline, CDR1 is SGHTA, CDR2 FQGNSA. V lost 3 bases and J lost 4, with 9 bases in between. The CDR3 bases are TGTGCCAGCAGCTTGACAACCCCCTATGGCTACACCTTC. Its translation is CASSLTTPYGYTF.